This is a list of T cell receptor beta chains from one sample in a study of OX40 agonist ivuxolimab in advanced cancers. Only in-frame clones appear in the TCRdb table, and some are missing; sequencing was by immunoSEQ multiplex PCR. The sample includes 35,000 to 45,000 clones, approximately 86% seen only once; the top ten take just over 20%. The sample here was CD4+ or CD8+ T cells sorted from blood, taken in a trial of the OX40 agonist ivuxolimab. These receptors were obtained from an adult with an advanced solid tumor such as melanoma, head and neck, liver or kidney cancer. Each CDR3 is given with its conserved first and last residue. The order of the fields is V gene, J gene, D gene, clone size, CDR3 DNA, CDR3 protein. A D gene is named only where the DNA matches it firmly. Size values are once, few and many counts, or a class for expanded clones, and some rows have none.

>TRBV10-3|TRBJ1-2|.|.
TGTGCCATCAGTGAGTCGCCAGGGAGTAACTATGGCTACACCTTC
CAISESPGSNYGYTF
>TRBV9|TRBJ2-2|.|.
TGTGCCAGCAGCGAGTACGACACCGGGGAGCTGTTTTTT
CASSEYDTGELFF
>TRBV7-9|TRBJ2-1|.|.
TGTGCCAGCAGCCAAGATCCCGGGGGTGACTACAATGAGCAGTTCTTC
CASSQDPGGDYNEQFF
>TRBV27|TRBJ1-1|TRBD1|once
TGTGCCAGCAGCCTCCTTCCGGGACAGGAGGGAGCTTTCTTT
CASSLLPGQEGAFF
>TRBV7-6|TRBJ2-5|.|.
TGTGCCAGCAGCCCAGAACAGGGATGGACCCAGTACTTC
CASSPEQGWTQYF
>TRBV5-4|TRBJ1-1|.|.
TGCGCCAGCAGCCGGACACTTTCTCTCACTGAAGCTTTCTTT
CASSRTLSLTEAFF
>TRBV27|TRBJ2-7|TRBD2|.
TGTGCCAGCACCATGGCGGGGGGCGAGCAGTACTTC
CASTMAGGEQYF
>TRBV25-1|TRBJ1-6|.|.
TGTGCCAGCAGTGATGGGACCGCCAGCTCCTATAATTCACCCCTCCACTTT
CASSDGTASSYNSPLHF
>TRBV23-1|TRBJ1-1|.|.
TGCGCCAGCAGTCAATCTCAAGGGGAGGGTTGCACTGAAGCTTTCTTT
CASSQSQGEGCTEAFF
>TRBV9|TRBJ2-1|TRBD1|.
TGTGCCAGCAGCGCTACCTCCGGGACAGGGGGCCGTTCTGCATTTTACAATGAGCAGTTCTTC
CASSATSGTGGRSAFYNEQFF
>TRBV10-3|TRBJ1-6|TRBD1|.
TGTGCCATCAGTGACCCCACCCGACAGGGAGGGACACCCCTCCACTTT
CAISDPTRQGGTPLHF
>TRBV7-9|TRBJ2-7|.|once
TGTGCCAGCACCAAGTTAGGAGAAAACTCCTACGAGCAGTACTTC
CASTKLGENSYEQYF
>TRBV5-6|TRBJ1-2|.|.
TGTGCCAGCACCTTGTCTGGCTACACCTTC
CASTLSGYTF
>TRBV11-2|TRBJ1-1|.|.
TGTGCCAGCAGCTTAGCCCTTCTGGAAGGGACTGAAGCTTTCTTT
CASSLALLEGTEAFF
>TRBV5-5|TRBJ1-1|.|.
TGTGCCAGCAGCTTGGCCAGCGGGGTCCGGAACACTGAAGCTTTCTTT
CASSLASGVRNTEAFF
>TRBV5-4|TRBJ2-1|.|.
TGTGCCAGCAGCTTGGAATACCGTGTTGGCTTATCCTACAATGAGCAGTTCTTC
CASSLEYRVGLSYNEQFF
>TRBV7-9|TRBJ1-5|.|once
TGTGCCAGCAGCCCAACCACGGGAAGTCAGCCCCAGCATTTT
CASSPTTGSQPQHF
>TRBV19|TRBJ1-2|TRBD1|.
TGTGCCAGTAGTAAGACAGGGGCCCTCAATGTCTATGGCTACACCTTC
CASSKTGALNVYGYTF
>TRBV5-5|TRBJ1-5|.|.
TGTGCCATCGGGGACGGCGATCAGCCCCAGCATTTT
CAIGDGDQPQHF
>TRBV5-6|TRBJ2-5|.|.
TGTGCCAGCAGCTTTCCGGGGATAGGCCAAGAGACCCAGTACTTC
CASSFPGIGQETQYF
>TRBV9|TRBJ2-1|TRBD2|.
TGTGCCAGCAGCGCACCTAGCGGGGGCACCAATGAGCAGTTCTTC
CASSAPSGGTNEQFF
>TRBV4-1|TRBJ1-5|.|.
TGCGCCAGCAGCCTTCTCTGGGGGGACAATCAGCCCCAGCATTTT
CASSLLWGDNQPQHF
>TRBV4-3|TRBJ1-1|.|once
TGCGCCAGCAGCCAAGATTCGAAGGGGTACACTGAAGCTTTCTTT
CASSQDSKGYTEAFF
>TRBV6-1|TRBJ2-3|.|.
TGTGCCAGCAGTGAAGCGCCGGTGAGGGTGGCCAGGGAAGATACGCAGTATTTT
CASSEAPVRVAREDTQYF
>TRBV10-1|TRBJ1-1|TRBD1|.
TGCGCCAGCAGTGAATTGCGACAGGGGGTGGCTGAAGCTTTCTTT
CASSELRQGVAEAFF
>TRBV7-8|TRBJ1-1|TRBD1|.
TGTGCCAGCAGCTCCAACGGACAGGGGGCTTTATACATGAACACTGAAGCTTTCTTT
CASSSNGQGALYMNTEAFF
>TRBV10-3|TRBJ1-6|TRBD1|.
TGTGCCATCAGTGAGTCGACCAGGGGGAATTCACCCCTCCACTTT
CAISESTRGNSPLHF
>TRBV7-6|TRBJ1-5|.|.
TGTGCCAGCAGCTCCCAATCTGGGCCGTATAGCAATCAGCCCCAGCATTTT
CASSSQSGPYSNQPQHF
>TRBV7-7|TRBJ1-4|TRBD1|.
TGTGCCAGCAGCCCGGACAGGGGTGAAAAACTGTTTTTT
CASSPDRGEKLFF
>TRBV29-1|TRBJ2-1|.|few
TGCAGCGTTGGAACGACCAATGAGCAGTTCTTC
CSVGTTNEQFF
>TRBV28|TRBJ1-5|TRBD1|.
TGTGCCAGCAGTTCGGGACAGGGTGGAGGCAATCAGCCCCAGCATTTT
CASSSGQGGGNQPQHF
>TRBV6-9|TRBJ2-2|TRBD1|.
TGTGCCAGCAGTTATTCGGGTCTCACAGGGGGCGAAACCGGGGAGCTGTTTTTT
CASSYSGLTGGETGELFF
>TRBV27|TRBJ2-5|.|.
TGTGCCAGCAGTTTATCCAGACAGAGCCAAGAGACCCAGTACTTC
CASSLSRQSQETQYF